Listed below are T cell receptor beta chains from one sample, sequenced in a study of CD8 T cells in ankylosing spondylitis. TCRdb used MiXCR to reprocess the 5' RACE reads, holding one entry per CDR3 protein. The sample carries 500,000 or so distinct CDR3 sequences, approximately 5.3% recorded once. The source material was blood, either unsorted or a sorted T cell fraction (not recorded which). The receptor source for this set is a male donor with ankylosing spondylitis. Each CDR3 is given with its conserved first and last residue. The D gene is left open where the match is weak. Not every row has a clone size; where given, it reads once, few, many or a size class.

d_call: TRBD1
j_call: TRBJ1-1
cdr3_length: 15
v_call: TRBV20-1
clone_size: many
cdr3_aa: CSARSRTGTRAEAFF
cdr3_nt: TGCAGTGCTAGATCCCGGACAGGAACTAGGGCTGAAGCTTTCTTT

d_call: .
j_call: TRBJ2-5
cdr3_length: 15
v_call: TRBV12-3/TRBV12-4
clone_size: many
cdr3_aa: CASSLQGTPQETQYF
cdr3_nt: TGTGCCAGCAGTTTGCAGGGTACCCCCCAAGAGACCCAGTACTTC

d_call: .
j_call: TRBJ1-1
cdr3_length: 15
v_call: TRBV7-2
clone_size: few
cdr3_aa: CASSSGTPMATEAFF
cdr3_nt: TGTGCCAGCAGCTCCGGGACTCCAATGGCCACTGAAGCTTTCTTT

d_call: TRBD2
j_call: TRBJ2-1
cdr3_length: 14
v_call: TRBV20-1
clone_size: many
cdr3_aa: CSARDPSGYNEQFF
cdr3_nt: TGCAGTGCTAGAGACCCTAGCGGTTACAATGAGCAGTTCTTC

d_call: TRBD1
j_call: TRBJ2-2
cdr3_length: 15
v_call: TRBV5-1
clone_size: many
cdr3_aa: CASGAPGTVIGELFF
cdr3_nt: TGCGCCAGCGGCGCACCCGGGACAGTTATCGGGGAGCTGTTTTTT

d_call: .
j_call: TRBJ1-1
cdr3_length: 14
v_call: TRBV5-1
clone_size: few
cdr3_aa: CASSKTGANTEAFF
cdr3_nt: TGCGCCAGCAGCAAGACAGGAGCTAACACTGAAGCTTTCTTT

d_call: .
j_call: TRBJ2-1
cdr3_length: 15
v_call: TRBV7-2
clone_size: .
cdr3_aa: CASSPQGGGIDEQFF
cdr3_nt: TGTGCCAGCAGCCCCCAGGGGGGAGGGATCGATGAGCAGTTCTTC

d_call: .
j_call: TRBJ1-2
cdr3_length: 13
v_call: TRBV6-2/TRBV6-3
clone_size: .
cdr3_aa: CASSFPREYGYTF
cdr3_nt: TGTGCCAGCAGTTTTCCTCGTGAATATGGCTACACCTTC

d_call: TRBD1
j_call: TRBJ2-1
cdr3_length: 12
v_call: TRBV20-1
clone_size: many
cdr3_aa: CSAQGQINEQFF
cdr3_nt: TGCAGTGCTCAGGGACAGATCAATGAGCAGTTCTTC

d_call: .
j_call: TRBJ1-5
cdr3_length: 15
v_call: TRBV7-2
clone_size: many
cdr3_aa: CASSLDRGWNQPQHF
cdr3_nt: TGTGCCAGCAGCTTAGACCGGGGATGGAATCAGCCCCAGCATTTT

d_call: .
j_call: TRBJ1-1
cdr3_length: 13
v_call: TRBV20-1
clone_size: many
cdr3_aa: CSAFGPSNTEAFF
cdr3_nt: TGCAGTGCTTTTGGGCCTTCGAACACTGAAGCTTTCTTT

d_call: TRBD2
j_call: TRBJ2-7
cdr3_length: 15
v_call: TRBV4-2
clone_size: many
cdr3_aa: CASSQDVAGTYEQYF
cdr3_nt: TGTGCCAGCAGCCAAGACGTAGCGGGGACCTACGAGCAGTACTTC

d_call: .
j_call: TRBJ2-1
cdr3_length: 16
v_call: TRBV5-1
clone_size: many
cdr3_aa: CASSLGRGWTNNEQFF
cdr3_nt: TGCGCCAGCAGCTTAGGTCGGGGCTGGACCAACAATGAGCAGTTCTTC

d_call: .
j_call: TRBJ1-1
cdr3_length: 16
v_call: TRBV7-3
clone_size: .
cdr3_aa: CASSLRAGLMNTEAFF
cdr3_nt: TGTGCCAGCAGCTTAAGGGCAGGGCTTATGAACACTGAAGCTTTCTTT

d_call: .
j_call: TRBJ2-7
cdr3_length: 18
v_call: TRBV27
clone_size: many
cdr3_aa: CASRKYGRDEVVLDEQYF
cdr3_nt: TGTGCCAGCCGAAAGTATGGCAGGGATGAAGTCGTTTTGGACGAGCAGTACTTC

d_call: .
j_call: TRBJ2-7
cdr3_length: 13
v_call: TRBV9
clone_size: .
cdr3_aa: CASSVLPEYEQYF
cdr3_nt: TGTGCCAGCAGCGTATTGCCAGAGTACGAGCAGTACTTC

d_call: .
j_call: TRBJ2-1
cdr3_length: 20
v_call: TRBV5-1
clone_size: many
cdr3_aa: CASSLWGRQRGKAFYNEQFF
cdr3_nt: TGCGCCAGCAGCTTGTGGGGGCGCCAAAGAGGAAAGGCTTTCTACAATGAGCAGTTCTTC

d_call: TRBD2
j_call: TRBJ2-5
cdr3_length: 16
v_call: TRBV20-1
clone_size: many
cdr3_aa: CSARGYSGGGQETQYF
cdr3_nt: TGCAGTGCTAGAGGTTACAGCGGCGGGGGCCAAGAGACCCAGTACTTC

d_call: TRBD1
j_call: TRBJ2-7
cdr3_length: 15
v_call: TRBV7-2
clone_size: many
cdr3_aa: CASSFSDRGGYEQYF
cdr3_nt: TGTGCCAGCAGTTTCTCGGACAGGGGTGGCTACGAGCAGTACTTC

d_call: .
j_call: TRBJ2-6
cdr3_length: 13
v_call: TRBV29-1
clone_size: few
cdr3_aa: CSVKVSGANVLTF
cdr3_nt: TGCAGCGTGAAAGTCTCTGGGGCCAACGTCCTGACTTTC

d_call: TRBD2
j_call: TRBJ2-5
cdr3_length: 12
v_call: TRBV29-1
clone_size: many
cdr3_aa: CSVGRGQETQYF
cdr3_nt: TGCAGCGTGGGGAGGGGACAAGAGACCCAGTACTTC

d_call: .
j_call: TRBJ2-3
cdr3_length: 17
v_call: TRBV7-2
clone_size: many
cdr3_aa: CASSPDRLGRGTDTQYF
cdr3_nt: TGTGCCAGCAGCCCCGACCGACTAGGGAGGGGGACAGATACGCAGTATTTT

d_call: TRBD1
j_call: TRBJ2-5
cdr3_length: 14
v_call: TRBV5-1
clone_size: many
cdr3_aa: CASSLGQGVETQYF
cdr3_nt: TGCGCCAGCAGCTTGGGACAGGGTGTAGAGACCCAGTACTTC

d_call: .
j_call: TRBJ1-1
cdr3_length: 14
v_call: TRBV3-1
clone_size: .
cdr3_aa: CASSQRDGSAEAFF
cdr3_nt: TGTGCCAGCAGCCAACGTGACGGGAGCGCTGAAGCTTTCTTT

d_call: .
j_call: TRBJ1-2
cdr3_length: 13
v_call: TRBV20-1
clone_size: many
cdr3_aa: CSASPQGYYGYTF
cdr3_nt: TGCAGTGCTAGCCCCCAGGGGTACTATGGCTACACCTTC

d_call: .
j_call: TRBJ2-1
cdr3_length: 15
v_call: TRBV7-3
clone_size: .
cdr3_aa: CASSLSASRYNEQFF
cdr3_nt: TGTGCCAGCAGCTTATCGGCTAGCCGGTACAATGAGCAGTTCTTC

d_call: TRBD1
j_call: TRBJ1-5
cdr3_length: 17
v_call: TRBV6-2/TRBV6-3
clone_size: many
cdr3_aa: CASGTYGTALSNQPQHF
cdr3_nt: TGTGCCAGTGGAACATATGGGACAGCACTTAGCAATCAGCCCCAGCATTTT

d_call: .
j_call: TRBJ2-1
cdr3_length: 19
v_call: TRBV4-2
clone_size: many
cdr3_aa: CASSRSSAGSLSSYNEQFF
cdr3_nt: TGTGCCAGCAGCCGTTCTTCGGCGGGTTCTCTTAGCTCCTACAATGAGCAGTTCTTC

d_call: TRBD2
j_call: TRBJ2-7
cdr3_length: 18
v_call: TRBV4-1
clone_size: many
cdr3_aa: CASSQGLAGISLFYEQYF
cdr3_nt: TGCGCCAGCAGCCAAGGCCTAGCGGGAATTTCTCTCTTCTACGAGCAGTACTTC

d_call: TRBD1
j_call: TRBJ1-1
cdr3_length: 16
v_call: TRBV18
clone_size: .
cdr3_aa: CASSPGTGAANTEAFF
cdr3_nt: TGTGCCAGCTCACCCGGGACAGGGGCCGCGAACACTGAAGCTTTCTTT

d_call: .
j_call: TRBJ1-1
cdr3_length: 12
v_call: TRBV30
clone_size: few
cdr3_aa: CAWSATITEAFF
cdr3_nt: TGTGCCTGGAGTGCAACAATCACTGAAGCTTTCTTT

d_call: TRBD1
j_call: TRBJ1-1
cdr3_length: 15
v_call: TRBV12-3/TRBV12-4
clone_size: many
cdr3_aa: CASTLRGTGRTEAFF
cdr3_nt: TGTGCCAGCACCCTAAGGGGGACAGGGAGGACTGAAGCTTTCTTT

d_call: .
j_call: TRBJ2-3
cdr3_length: 13
v_call: TRBV20-1
clone_size: many
cdr3_aa: CSARDPRTDTQYF
cdr3_nt: TGCAGTGCTAGAGATCCCAGAACAGATACGCAGTATTTT

d_call: .
j_call: TRBJ2-4
cdr3_length: 13
v_call: TRBV10-3
clone_size: few
cdr3_aa: CAISESGAGIQYF
cdr3_nt: TGTGCCATCAGTGAGTCCGGTGCGGGCATTCAGTACTTC

d_call: TRBD1
j_call: TRBJ1-3
cdr3_length: 19
v_call: TRBV27
clone_size: many
cdr3_aa: CASSLKVKGAAKVGNTIYF
cdr3_nt: TGTGCCAGCAGTTTAAAGGTGAAGGGGGCCGCAAAGGTTGGAAACACCATATATTTT

d_call: TRBD2
j_call: TRBJ2-1
cdr3_length: 15
v_call: TRBV15
clone_size: many
cdr3_aa: CATSRVAGEYNEQFF
cdr3_nt: TGTGCCACCAGCAGAGTAGCGGGGGAGTACAATGAGCAGTTCTTC

d_call: .
j_call: TRBJ2-5
cdr3_length: 12
v_call: TRBV6-5
clone_size: many
cdr3_aa: CASSSPWETQYF
cdr3_nt: TGTGCCAGCAGTTCCCCCTGGGAGACCCAGTACTTC

d_call: .
j_call: TRBJ2-3
cdr3_length: 11
v_call: TRBV29-1
clone_size: few
cdr3_aa: CSVENMGAQYF
cdr3_nt: TGCAGCGTTGAAAATATGGGGGCGCAGTATTTT

d_call: .
j_call: TRBJ1-2
cdr3_length: 15
v_call: TRBV7-2
clone_size: many
cdr3_aa: CASSLAGPQDYGYTF
cdr3_nt: TGTGCCAGCAGCTTAGCAGGGCCTCAAGACTATGGCTACACCTTC

d_call: .
j_call: TRBJ2-7
cdr3_length: 15
v_call: TRBV4-3
clone_size: many
cdr3_aa: CASSREGGTSYEQYF
cdr3_nt: TGCGCCAGCAGCCGAGAGGGGGGAACCTCCTACGAGCAGTACTTC

d_call: .
j_call: TRBJ2-7
cdr3_length: 16
v_call: TRBV4-2
clone_size: many
cdr3_aa: CASSQDWGLQPYEQYF
cdr3_nt: TGTGCCAGCAGCCAAGATTGGGGGCTACAACCCTACGAGCAGTACTTC

d_call: .
j_call: TRBJ1-2
cdr3_length: 14
v_call: TRBV5-1
clone_size: .
cdr3_aa: CASSLDRAYDGYTF
cdr3_nt: TGCGCCAGCAGCTTGGACAGGGCGTACGATGGCTACACCTTC

d_call: .
j_call: TRBJ1-1
cdr3_length: 15
v_call: TRBV7-8
clone_size: many
cdr3_aa: CASIKENNLNTEAFF
cdr3_nt: TGTGCCAGCATAAAGGAAAATAATTTGAACACTGAAGCTTTCTTT

d_call: TRBD1
j_call: TRBJ2-7
cdr3_length: 15
v_call: TRBV4-3
clone_size: many
cdr3_aa: CASSQEHRGRNEQYF
cdr3_nt: TGCGCCAGCAGCCAAGAGCACAGGGGGCGAAACGAGCAGTACTTC

d_call: TRBD1
j_call: TRBJ2-2
cdr3_length: 15
v_call: TRBV29-1
clone_size: many
cdr3_aa: CSVGGTGLDTGELFF
cdr3_nt: TGCAGCGTTGGAGGGACAGGGTTAGATACCGGGGAGCTGTTTTTT

d_call: .
j_call: TRBJ1-1
cdr3_length: 15
v_call: TRBV18
clone_size: many
cdr3_aa: CASSPPTPGDTEAFF
cdr3_nt: TGTGCCAGCTCACCACCGACCCCCGGGGACACTGAAGCTTTCTTT

d_call: TRBD1
j_call: TRBJ1-1
cdr3_length: 14
v_call: TRBV6-1
clone_size: many
cdr3_aa: CASSAGQGATEAFF
cdr3_nt: TGTGCCAGCAGTGCAGGCCAGGGGGCGACTGAAGCTTTCTTT

d_call: TRBD2
j_call: TRBJ2-3
cdr3_length: 16
v_call: TRBV5-1
clone_size: many
cdr3_aa: CASSTLAGPSPDTQYF
cdr3_nt: TGCGCCAGCAGCACTCTAGCGGGCCCAAGCCCAGATACGCAGTATTTT

d_call: .
j_call: TRBJ2-2
cdr3_length: 12
v_call: TRBV7-9
clone_size: many
cdr3_aa: CATRRATGELFF
cdr3_nt: TGTGCCACCAGGCGCGCCACCGGGGAGCTGTTTTTT